This TCR beta chain stems from a study of human T cells and chemical hapten exposure. Study-wide context: The sensitizer, 2% DPC, was used on approximately 2 cm by approximately 2 cm of upper inner arm skin. Alopecia areata, totalis or universalis was found in mostly female patients.

Remarks on this clonotype: What it binds is unknown.

Whole-study findings and limits: Having alopecia, the donors may differ immunologically from healthy people. Against controls, expanded TCRs gave rise to significantly more large CDR3 similarity clusters.

A single record per CDR3 protein comes from TCRdb applying MiXCR to the RACE reads. Altogether 350,000 to 400,000 distinct CDR3 sequences are present, more than 5% being singletons, with the ten largest covering 4.5% to 6%. Germline assignment: CDR1 DFQATT and CDR2 SNEGSKA (reference sequence). This CDR3 has 14 amino acids. V trimming: 3 bases; J trimming: 5 bases; junction bases outside the gene matches: 6. Sample time point: patch test 2, 6 weeks after DPC sensitization. Documented treatment: therapeutic diphenylcyclopropenone sensitization with weekly scalp DPC. V and J are TRBV20-1 and TRBJ2-1; 8 nucleotides align to TRBD1. The specimen was whole blood, collected in connection with sensitization to the hapten diphenylcyclopropenone (DPC). This receptor was identified in a woman aged 18-29 years with alopecia areata. Some clones in this sample may be carry-over from other donors' samples. The CDR3 bases are TGCAGTGCTAGTTCGGACAGGGCTAACAATGAGCAGTTCTTC. Its translation: CSASSDRANNEQFF.